Following are 19 T cell receptor beta chains from one sample sequenced in a study of shared clonotypes between healthy human individuals. Naive CD8 isolation took CD45RO-negative cells positively selected for CCR7 and excluded terminally differentiated effector memory CD45RA+ cells. This table comes from immunoSEQ multiplex PCR, and its TCRdb copy is limited to in-frame clones, with some not included. The sample lists under 1 million clones, 96% occurring once. Specimen: naive CD8+ T cells sorted from blood. The source is a man between 25 and 39 years old in good health.

The chain is built from TRBV28 and TRBJ1-4; 10 nucleotides line up with TRBD1. CDR1 is MDHEN and CDR2 is SYDVKM in the germline V gene. There are 15 residues in the CDR3. J lost 4 bases, V lost 3 bases, and 2 bases had no gene match. The CDR3 region is CASSLTGGSNEKLFF. In DNA, the CDR3 is TGTGCCAGCAGTTTGACAGGGGGCAGTAATGAAAAACTGTTTTTT.

The chain combines TRBV2 with TRBJ2-7; D unresolved. Between the trimmed V and J ends, which lost 9 bases and 3 bases, there was a span of 12 bases. This CDR3 contains 12 residues. CDR1 and CDR2 (germline): SNHLY, FYNNEI. CDR3 bases: TGTGCCAGAGGACCCGGCGGCTACGAGCAGTACTTC. Translating gives CARGPGGYEQYF.

This chain joins TRBV23-1 and TRBJ2-1, with D uncertain. TRBV23-1 belongs to the ORF category, with a function that is uncertain. The V end was cut by 3 bases, the J end by 8 bases, with 8 bases between. The CDR3 runs to 12 residues. Here the CDR3 reads CASSHHDHEQFF. The CDR3 DNA follows: TGCGCCAGCAGTCACCACGATCATGAGCAGTTCTTC.

This clone showed up just once. The chain employs TRBV29-1 and TRBJ2-5; D gene ambiguous. Germline values: CDR1 SQVTM, CDR2 ANQGSEA. V lost 6 bases and J 0 bases, leaving 11 bases between the germline ends. This CDR3 spans 13 amino acids. The CDR3 protein is CSVVWRNQETQYF. In nucleotides, the CDR3 is TGCAGCGTAGTTTGGCGGAACCAAGAGACCCAGTACTTC.

The chain couples TRBV7-9 to TRBJ1-2; 9 bases match TRBD1. CDR1 and CDR2 (germline): SEHNR, FQNEAQ (reference sequence). The V gene end was trimmed by 5 bases and the J gene end by 5 bases; junction bases not matched to a gene: 6. The CDR3 is 14 amino acids. The CDR3 coding sequence is TGTGCCAGCAGCCCCTGGGACAGGGTGTATGGCTACACCTTC. Translation: CASSPWDRVYGYTF.

The chain employs TRBV29-1 and TRBJ2-1; possibly TRBD1 for D (6 bases). The CDR3 runs to 13 residues. Germline-derived CDR1 and CDR2 are SQVTM and ANQGSEA. Trimming removed 3 bases from V and 4 bases from J, with 10 bases in between. CDR3 loop: CSVEHREYNEQFF. The CDR3 bases are TGCAGCGTTGAGCACAGGGAGTACAATGAGCAGTTCTTC.

This clone was counted a single time. This chain uses TRBV6-5 with TRBJ2-2; D is unclear. Germline CDR1 reads MNHEY; CDR2 reads SVGAGI. Trimming pared 2 bases from V and 7 bases from J, leaving 14 bases between. The CDR3 is 15 residues long. CDR3 amino acids: CASSYHNPSGGELFF. The CDR3 DNA sequence: TGTGCCAGCAGTTACCACAACCCTTCGGGCGGGGAGCTGTTTTTT.

The chain employs TRBV2 and TRBJ2-7; D possibly matches TRBD1 or TRBD2 (6 bases each). Germline CDR1 SNHLY, CDR2 FYNNEI. The CDR3 totals 8 residues. The CDR3 DNA is TGTGCCAGCTACGGGGGCGGGGTC. Protein sequence: CASYGGGV.

V usage is TRBV10-1 and J usage is TRBJ2-7; D is possibly TRBD1 (5 bases). The CDR3 length is 12 residues. Germline CDR1 reads WNHNN; CDR2 reads SYGVQD (reference sequence). V dropped 2 bases and J dropped 4 bases, with 6 bases sitting between them. The CDR3 DNA sequence: TGCGCCAGCAGTGAGGACAGATACGAGCAGTACTTC. It codes for CASSEDRYEQYF.

CDR3 nucleotides: TGTGCTAGTGGTTTGCTACGGCAAAAAGGGGGTTTTGGCTACACCTTC. This encodes CASGLLRQKGGFGYTF. V usage is TRBV12-5 and J usage is TRBJ1-2, with D tentatively TRBD1 (6 bases). V was trimmed by 2 bases and J by 7 bases, leaving 20 bases between them. The CDR3 is 16 residues long. Germline-derived CDR1 and CDR2 are LGHNT and FRNRAP.

Note on this clone: Other DNA sequences in the sample encode the same CDR3. The chain is built from TRBV7-9 and TRBJ1-1, with a possible D match to TRBD1 (6 bases). The germline CDR1 and CDR2 sequences are SEHNR and FQNEAQ (reference sequence). V dropped 1 base and J dropped 2 bases, with 8 bases sitting between them. The CDR3 contains 14 residues. The CDR3 loop is CASSLGQVNTEAFF. Written as DNA, the CDR3 is TGTGCCAGCAGCTTAGGACAGGTTAACACTGAAGCTTTCTTT.

The chain carries TRBV5-6 and TRBJ1-1; possible D gene TRBD1, 5 bases. The length of the CDR3 is 15 residues. Germline V CDR1 and CDR2: SGHDT, YYEEEE. Trimming took off 7 bases at V and 6 bases at J, with 22 bases between the two ends. The CDR3 spells CASHLPGGRDSEAFF. The DNA of the CDR3 is TGTGCCAGCCACCTACCCGGGGGAAGAGACTCTGAAGCTTTCTTT. Looking up the rest from reference TRBV5-6 and TRBJ1-1 gives the full variable domain: DAGVTQSPTHLIKTRGQQVTLRCSPKSGHDTVSWYQQALGQGPQFIFQYYEEEERQRGNFPDRFSGHQFPNYSSELNVNALLLGDSALYLCASHLPGGRDSEAFFGQGTRLTVV.

The chain recombines TRBV7-3 with TRBJ2-7; no clear D. The CDR3 has 15 residues. CDR1 SGHTA and CDR2 FQGTGA come from the germline V gene. The V and J ends lost 5 bases and 3 bases respectively, with 17 bases between them. The CDR3 is CASSVIELPDYEQYF. The CDR3 nucleotides are TGTGCCAGCAGCGTAATTGAATTGCCCGACTACGAGCAGTACTTC.

The chain uses TRBV7-2 and TRBJ2-5; 7 bases agree with TRBD2. This CDR3 is 15 amino acids long. Germline lookup yields CDR1 SGHTA and CDR2 FQGNSA. J lost 4 bases, V lost 1 base, and 6 bases had no gene match. CDR3 sequence (DNA): TGTGCCAGCAGCTTAGGCCCACCGGGAGGAGAGACCCAGTACTTC. This translates into CASSLGPPGGETQYF. The whole variable domain, filled in from reference TRBV7-2 and TRBJ2-5, reads GAGVSQSPSNKVTEKGKDVELRCDPISGHTALYWYRQSLGQGLEFLIYFQGNSAPDKSGLPSDRFSAERTGGSVSTLTIQRTQQEDSAVYLCASSLGPPGGETQYFGPGTRLLVL.

Concerning this clone itself: Distinct nucleotide sequences in the sample also encode this CDR3. The chain carries TRBV19 and TRBJ2-1; D remains ambiguous. The CDR3 is made up of 11 amino acids. V dropped 6 bases and J dropped 9 bases, with 9 bases sitting between them. Germline CDR1 reads LNHDA; CDR2 reads SQIVND (reference sequence). CDR3 loop: CASSAPGEQFF. The DNA of the CDR3 is TGTGCCAGTAGCGCGCCAGGTGAGCAGTTCTTC. The complete variable domain, with remaining parts taken from reference TRBV19 and TRBJ2-1, reads DGGITQSPKYLFRKEGQNVTLSCEQNLNHDAMYWYRQDPGQGLRLIYYSQIVNDFQKGDIAEGYSVSREKKESFPLTVTSAQKNPTAFYLCASSAPGEQFFGPGTRLTVL.

The rearrangement links TRBV4-2 to TRBJ2-2; D not certain. The CDR3 is 11 amino acids. CDR1 is LGHNA and CDR2 is YNFKEQ in the germline V gene. Trimming shortened V by 6 bases and J by 8 bases, and 7 bases separated the two germline ends. DNA for the CDR3: TGTGCCAGCAGACGAAGTGGGGAGCTGTTTTTT. Translated, it gives CASRRSGELFF.

The chain has TRBV5-5 and TRBJ1-4, with 8 bases aligning to TRBD1. Trimming took 5 bases from V and 5 from J; bases not matched to a gene: 8. Per germline, CDR1 SGHKS and CDR2 YYEKEE (reference sequence). This CDR3 has 15 amino acids. The CDR3 is CASSYRDRPNEKLFF. Written as DNA, the CDR3 is TGTGCCAGCAGTTACCGGGACAGGCCGAATGAAAAACTGTTTTTT.

This rearrangement joins TRBV4-1 to TRBJ2-3, with 7 positions matching TRBD1. Germline V gene data show CDR1 as MGHRA and CDR2 as YSYEKL. The V and J ends lost 0 bases and 0 bases, in that order; junction bases with no gene match: 3. The CDR3 covers 16 residues. The CDR3 sequence is CASSQDRDSSTDTQYF. CDR3 in DNA: TGCGCCAGCAGCCAAGATAGGGACAGCAGCACAGATACGCAGTATTTT.

The chain is built from TRBV10-3 and TRBJ1-2; 10 positions agree with TRBD1. The CDR3 is 14 amino acids. Germline CDR1 and CDR2: ENHRY and SYGVKD. Trimming at V came to 3 bases and at J to 6 bases, leaving 4 bases not matched to a gene. The CDR3 nucleotides are TGTGCCATCAGTGATAGACAGGGGGCTGATGGCTACACCTTC. It encodes CAISDRQGADGYTF.